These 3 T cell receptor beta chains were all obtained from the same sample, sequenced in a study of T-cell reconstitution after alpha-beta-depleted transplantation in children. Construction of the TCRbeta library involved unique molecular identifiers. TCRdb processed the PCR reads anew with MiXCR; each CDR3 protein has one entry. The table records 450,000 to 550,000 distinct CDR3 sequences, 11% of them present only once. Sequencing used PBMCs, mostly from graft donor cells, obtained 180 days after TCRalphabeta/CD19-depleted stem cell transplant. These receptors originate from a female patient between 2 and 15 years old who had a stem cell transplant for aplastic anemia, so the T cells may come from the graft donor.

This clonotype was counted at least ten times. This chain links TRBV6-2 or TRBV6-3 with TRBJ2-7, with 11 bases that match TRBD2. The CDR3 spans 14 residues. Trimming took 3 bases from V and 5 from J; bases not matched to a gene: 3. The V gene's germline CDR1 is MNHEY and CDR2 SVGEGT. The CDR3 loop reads CASSYVLAGDEQYV. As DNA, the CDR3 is TGTGCCAGCAGTTATGTACTAGCGGGAGACGAGCAGTACGTC.

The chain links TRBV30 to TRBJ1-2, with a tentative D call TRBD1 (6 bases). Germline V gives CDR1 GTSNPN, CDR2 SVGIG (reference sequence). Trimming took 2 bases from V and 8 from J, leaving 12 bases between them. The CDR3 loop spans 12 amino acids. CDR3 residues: CAWSPGARGYTF. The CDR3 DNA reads TGTGCCTGGAGTCCGGGGGCGCGAGGCTACACCTTC.

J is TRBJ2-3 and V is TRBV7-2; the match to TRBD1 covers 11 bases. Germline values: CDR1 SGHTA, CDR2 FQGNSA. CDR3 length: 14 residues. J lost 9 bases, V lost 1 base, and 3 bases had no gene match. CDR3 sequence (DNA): TGTGCCAGCAGCTTAGGGACAGGGGGCTCAACGCAGTATTTT. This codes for CASSLGTGGSTQYF.